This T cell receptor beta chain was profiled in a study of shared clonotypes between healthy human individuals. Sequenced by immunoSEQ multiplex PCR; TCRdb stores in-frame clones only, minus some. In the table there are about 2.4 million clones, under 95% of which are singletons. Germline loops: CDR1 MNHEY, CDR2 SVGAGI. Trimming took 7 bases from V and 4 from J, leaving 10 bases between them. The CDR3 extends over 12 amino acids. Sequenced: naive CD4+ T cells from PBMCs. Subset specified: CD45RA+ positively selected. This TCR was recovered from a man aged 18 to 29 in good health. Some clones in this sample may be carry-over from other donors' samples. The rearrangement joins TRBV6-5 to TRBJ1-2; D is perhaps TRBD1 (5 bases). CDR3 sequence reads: CASKRGTYGYTF. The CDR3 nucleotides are TGTGCCAGCAAGAGAGGGACCTATGGCTACACCTTC.